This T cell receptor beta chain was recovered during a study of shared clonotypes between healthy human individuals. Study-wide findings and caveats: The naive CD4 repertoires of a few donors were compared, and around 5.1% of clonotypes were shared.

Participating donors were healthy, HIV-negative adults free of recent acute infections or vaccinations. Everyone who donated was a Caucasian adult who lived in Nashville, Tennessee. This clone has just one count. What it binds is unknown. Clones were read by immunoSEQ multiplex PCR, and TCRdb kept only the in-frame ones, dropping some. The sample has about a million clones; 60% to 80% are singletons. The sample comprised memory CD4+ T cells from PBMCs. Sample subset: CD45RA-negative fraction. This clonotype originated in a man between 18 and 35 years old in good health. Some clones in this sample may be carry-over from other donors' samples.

The CDR3, as DNA: TGTGCCAGTAGTACGTGGAGTCGGAGCTCTGAAGCTTTCTTT. Translating gives CASSTWSRSSEAFF. The chain combines TRBV19 with TRBJ1-1, with unresolved D. Per germline, CDR1 LNHDA and CDR2 SQIVND (reference sequence). The germline V and J ends were trimmed by 4 bases and 6 bases, with 15 bases remaining between them. CDR3 size: 14 residues.